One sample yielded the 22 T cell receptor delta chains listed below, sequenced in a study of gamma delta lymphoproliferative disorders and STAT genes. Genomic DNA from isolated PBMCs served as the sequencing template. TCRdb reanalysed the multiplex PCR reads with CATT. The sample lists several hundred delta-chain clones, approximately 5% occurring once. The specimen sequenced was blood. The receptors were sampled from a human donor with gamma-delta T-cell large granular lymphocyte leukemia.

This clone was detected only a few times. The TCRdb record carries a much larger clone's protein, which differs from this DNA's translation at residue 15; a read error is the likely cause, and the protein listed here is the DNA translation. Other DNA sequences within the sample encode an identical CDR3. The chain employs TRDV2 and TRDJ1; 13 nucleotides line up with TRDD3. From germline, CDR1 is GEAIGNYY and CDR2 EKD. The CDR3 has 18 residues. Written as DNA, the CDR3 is TGTGCCTGTGACACACTCTCTACTGGGGGATACGACGCCGATAATCTCATCTTT. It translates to CACDTLSTGGYDADNLIF.

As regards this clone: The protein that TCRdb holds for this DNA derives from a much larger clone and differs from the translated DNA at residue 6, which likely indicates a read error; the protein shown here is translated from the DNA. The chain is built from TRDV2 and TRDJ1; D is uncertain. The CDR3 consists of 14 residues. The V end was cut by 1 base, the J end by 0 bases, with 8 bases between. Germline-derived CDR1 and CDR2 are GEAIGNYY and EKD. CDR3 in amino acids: CACDTMVYTDKLIF. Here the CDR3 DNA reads TGTGCCTGTGACACGATGGTGTACACCGATAAACTCATCTTT.

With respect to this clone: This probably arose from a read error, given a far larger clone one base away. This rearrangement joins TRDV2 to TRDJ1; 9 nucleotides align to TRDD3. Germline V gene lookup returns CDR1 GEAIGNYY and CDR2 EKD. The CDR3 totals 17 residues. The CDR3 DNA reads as TGTGCCTGTGGCACCGCGGGGATACGAGGAAGAAACGATAAACTCATCTTT. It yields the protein CACGTAGIRGRNDKLIF.

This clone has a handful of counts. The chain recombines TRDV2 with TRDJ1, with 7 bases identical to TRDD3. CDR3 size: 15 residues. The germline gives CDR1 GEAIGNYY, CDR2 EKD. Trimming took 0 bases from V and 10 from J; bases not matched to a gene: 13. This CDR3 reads CACDTVEGDDKGLIF. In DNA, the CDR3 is TGTGCCTGTGACACCGTAGAGGGGGATGATAAGGGACTCATCTTT.

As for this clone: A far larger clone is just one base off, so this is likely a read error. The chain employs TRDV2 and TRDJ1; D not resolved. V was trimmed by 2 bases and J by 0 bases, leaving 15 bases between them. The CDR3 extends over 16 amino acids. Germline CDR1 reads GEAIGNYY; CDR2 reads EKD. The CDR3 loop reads CACDKLRDRYTDKLIF. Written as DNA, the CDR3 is TGTGCCTGTGACAAACTGAGGGACAGGTACACCGATAAACTCATCTTT.

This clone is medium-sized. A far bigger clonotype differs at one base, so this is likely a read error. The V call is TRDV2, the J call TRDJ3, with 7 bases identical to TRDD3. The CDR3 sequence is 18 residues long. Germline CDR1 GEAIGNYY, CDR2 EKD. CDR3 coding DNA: TGTGCCTGTGACTCTACTGGGGAGATCTCCTGGGACACCCAACAGATGTTTTTC. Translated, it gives CACDSTGEISWDTQQMFF.

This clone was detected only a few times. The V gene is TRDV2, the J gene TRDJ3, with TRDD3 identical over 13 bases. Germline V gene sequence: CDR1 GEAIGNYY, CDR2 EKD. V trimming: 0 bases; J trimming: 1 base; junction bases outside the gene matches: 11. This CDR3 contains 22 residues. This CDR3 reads CACDTVRTGGYARSWDTRQMFF. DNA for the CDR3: TGTGCCTGTGACACCGTTCGGACTGGGGGATACGCTAGATCCTGGGACACCCGACAGATGTTTTTC.

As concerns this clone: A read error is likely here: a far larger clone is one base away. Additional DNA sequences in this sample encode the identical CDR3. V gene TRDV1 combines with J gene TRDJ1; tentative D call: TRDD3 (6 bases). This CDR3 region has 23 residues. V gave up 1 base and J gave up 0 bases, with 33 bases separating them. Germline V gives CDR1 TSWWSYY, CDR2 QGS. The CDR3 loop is CALGEPPRPSFKLGNPYTDKLIF. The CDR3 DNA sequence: TGTGCTCTTGGGGAACCCCCCCGGCCCTCCTTCAAGCTGGGGAACCCGTACACCGATAAACTCATCTTT.

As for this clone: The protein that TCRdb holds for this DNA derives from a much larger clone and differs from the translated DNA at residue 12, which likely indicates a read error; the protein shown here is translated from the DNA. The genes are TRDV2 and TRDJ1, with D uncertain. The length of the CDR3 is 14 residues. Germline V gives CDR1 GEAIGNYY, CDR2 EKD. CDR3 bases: TGTGCCTGTGACACGGTGGTGTACACCGATAAACCCATCTTT. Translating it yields CACDTVVYTDKPIF.

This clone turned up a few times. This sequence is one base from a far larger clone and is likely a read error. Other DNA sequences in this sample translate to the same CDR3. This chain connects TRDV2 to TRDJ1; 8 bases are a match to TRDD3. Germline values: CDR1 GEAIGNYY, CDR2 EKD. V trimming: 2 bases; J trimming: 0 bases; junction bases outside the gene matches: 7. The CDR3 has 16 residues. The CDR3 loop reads CACDKLGDRYTDKLIF. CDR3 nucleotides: TGTGCCTGTGACAAGCTGGGGGACAGGTACACCGATAAACTCATCTTT.

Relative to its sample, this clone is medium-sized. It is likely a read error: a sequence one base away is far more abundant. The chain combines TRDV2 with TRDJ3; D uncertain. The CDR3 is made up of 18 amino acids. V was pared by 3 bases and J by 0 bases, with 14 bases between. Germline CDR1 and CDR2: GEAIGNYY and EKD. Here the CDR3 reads CACDSTREISWDTRQMFF. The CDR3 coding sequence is TGTGCCTGTGACTCTACTAGGGAGATCTCCTGGGACACCCGACAGATGTTTTTC.

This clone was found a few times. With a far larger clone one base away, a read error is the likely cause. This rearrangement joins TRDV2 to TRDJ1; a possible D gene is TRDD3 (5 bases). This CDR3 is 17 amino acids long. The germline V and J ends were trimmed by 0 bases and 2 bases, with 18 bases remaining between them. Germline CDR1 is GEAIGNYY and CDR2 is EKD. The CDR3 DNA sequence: TGTGCCTGTGACACCCTACTGGAGGGCCAAGGAACCGATAAACTCATCTTT. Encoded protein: CACDTLLEGQGTDKLIF.

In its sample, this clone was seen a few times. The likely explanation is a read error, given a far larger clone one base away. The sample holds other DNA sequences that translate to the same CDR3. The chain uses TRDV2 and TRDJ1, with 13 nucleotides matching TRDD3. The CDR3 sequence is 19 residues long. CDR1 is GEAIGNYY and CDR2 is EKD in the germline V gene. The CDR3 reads CACDRITGGYAKGSDKLIF. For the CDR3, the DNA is TGTGCCTGTGACAGGATTACTGGGGGATACGCTAAGGGGTCCGATAAGCTCATCTTT.

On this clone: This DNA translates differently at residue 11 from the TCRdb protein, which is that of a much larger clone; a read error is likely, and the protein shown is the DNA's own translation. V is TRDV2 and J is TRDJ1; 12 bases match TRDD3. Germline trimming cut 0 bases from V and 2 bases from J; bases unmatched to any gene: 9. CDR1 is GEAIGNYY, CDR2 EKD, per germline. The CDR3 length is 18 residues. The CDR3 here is CACDTLTGGYSGTDKLIF. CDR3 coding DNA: TGTGCCTGTGACACCCTTACTGGGGGATACAGCGGGACCGATAAACTCATCTTT.

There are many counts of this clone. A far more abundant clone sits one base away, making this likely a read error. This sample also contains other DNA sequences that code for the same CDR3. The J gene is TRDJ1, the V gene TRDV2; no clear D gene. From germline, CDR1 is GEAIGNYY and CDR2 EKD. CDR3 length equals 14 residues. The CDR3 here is CACDTVSYTDKLIF. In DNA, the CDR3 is TGTGCCTGTGACACCGTATCATACACCGATAAACTTATCTTT.

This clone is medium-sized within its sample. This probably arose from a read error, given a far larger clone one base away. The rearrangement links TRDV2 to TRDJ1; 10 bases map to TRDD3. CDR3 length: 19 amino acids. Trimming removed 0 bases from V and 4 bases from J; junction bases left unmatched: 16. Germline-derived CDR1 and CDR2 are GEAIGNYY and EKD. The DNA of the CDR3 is TGTGCCTGTGACACCGTAGAGGGATGGGGGATACAGGCGGACGATAAACTCATCTTT. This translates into CACDTVEGWGIQADDKLIF.

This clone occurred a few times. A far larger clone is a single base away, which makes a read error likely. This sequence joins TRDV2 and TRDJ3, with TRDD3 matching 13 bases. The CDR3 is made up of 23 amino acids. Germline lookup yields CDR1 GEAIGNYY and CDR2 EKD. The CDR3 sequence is CACDTETNWGIRVGSWGTRQMFF. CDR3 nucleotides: TGTGCCTGTGACACCGAGACCAACTGGGGGATACGCGTAGGCTCCTGGGGCACCCGACAGATGTTTTTC.

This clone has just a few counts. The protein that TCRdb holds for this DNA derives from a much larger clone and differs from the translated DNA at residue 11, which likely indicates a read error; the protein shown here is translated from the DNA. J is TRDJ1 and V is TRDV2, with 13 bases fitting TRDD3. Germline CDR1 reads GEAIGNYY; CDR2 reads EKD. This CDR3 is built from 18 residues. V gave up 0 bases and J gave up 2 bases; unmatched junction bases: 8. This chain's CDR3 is CACDTLTGGYDGTDKLIF. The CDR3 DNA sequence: TGTGCCTGTGACACCCTTACTGGGGGATACGACGGGACCGATAAACTCATCTTT.

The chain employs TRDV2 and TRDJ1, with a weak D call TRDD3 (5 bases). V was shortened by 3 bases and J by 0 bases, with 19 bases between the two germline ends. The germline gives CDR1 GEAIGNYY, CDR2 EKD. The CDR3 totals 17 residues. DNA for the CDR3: TGTGCCTGTGACCTGGTGGGGTCACCCCCCTACACCGATAAACTCATCTTT. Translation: CACDLVGSPPYTDKLIF.

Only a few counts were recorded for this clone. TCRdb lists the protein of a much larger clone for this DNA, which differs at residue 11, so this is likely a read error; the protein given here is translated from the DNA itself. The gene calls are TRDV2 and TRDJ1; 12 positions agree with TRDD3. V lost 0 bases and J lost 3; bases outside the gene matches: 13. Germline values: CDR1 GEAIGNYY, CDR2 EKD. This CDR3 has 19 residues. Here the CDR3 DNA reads TGTGCCTGTGACACCGTCACTGGGGGATACAGAAAAGGGGCCGATAAACTCATCTTT. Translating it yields CACDTVTGGYRKGADKLIF.

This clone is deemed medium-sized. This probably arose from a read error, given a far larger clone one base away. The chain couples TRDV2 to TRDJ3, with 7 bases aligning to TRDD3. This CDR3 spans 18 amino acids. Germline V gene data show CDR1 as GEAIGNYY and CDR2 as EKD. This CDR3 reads CACDSTGEISWDTRQVFF. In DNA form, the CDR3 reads TGTGCCTGTGACTCTACTGGGGAGATCTCCTGGGACACCCGACAGGTGTTTTTC.

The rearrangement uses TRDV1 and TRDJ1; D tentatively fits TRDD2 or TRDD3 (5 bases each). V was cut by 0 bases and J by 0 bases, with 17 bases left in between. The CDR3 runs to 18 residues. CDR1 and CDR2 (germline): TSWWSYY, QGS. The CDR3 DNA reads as TGTGCTCTTGGGGAACTGGTAGGGGGGCCCTTCAACACCGATAAACTCATCTTT. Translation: CALGELVGGPFNTDKLIF.